The sequence of this T cell receptor beta chain was determined in a study of regulatory T cells in long-lasting Graves disease. Libraries of TCR beta came from iRepertoire HTBI primers plus Arm-PCR of CDR3 regions. TCRdb redid the calling of the multiplex PCR reads with MiXCR, one entry per CDR3 protein. The sample has about 290,000 distinct CDR3 sequences; 22% are singletons. Study-level results: Between persistent patients, more than 2,500 public clonotypes were shared, exceeding the 950 to 1,000 shared between new patients. Patients with persistent disease showed a bias toward TRBV28, TRBJ1-2 and TRBJ2-5.

The germline CDR1 and CDR2 sequences are MNHEY and SMNVEV (reference sequence). V was pared by 1 base and J by 1 base, with 10 bases between. There are 15 residues in the CDR3. This clonotype was seen many times. Antigen specificity is unknown. Time point in this sample: persistent/refractory GD, antithyroid drugs over 5 years with positive TRAb. Preparation of the TCR library used RNA extracted from PBMCs. EDTA tubes held 8 to 10 milliliters of peripheral blood from each patient. The source is a female donor with Graves disease. The starting material was peripheral blood mononuclear cells (PBMCs), obtained when the disease was refractory, from a patient treated with antithyroid drugs. The chain uses TRBV27 and TRBJ1-1; D is uncertain. This CDR3 reads CASSLWSHENTEAFF. CDR3 nucleotide sequence: TGTGCCAGCAGTTTATGGAGCCATGAGAACACTGAAGCTTTCTTT.